What follows are 5 T cell receptor beta chains derived from one specimen sequenced in a study of cytomegalovirus exposure and HLA in healthy donors. Use of 60 Vbeta and 13 Jbeta primers characterized the PCR. TCRdb keeps only in-frame clones here, not all; method: immunoSEQ multiplex PCR. The sample shows approximately 210,000 clones, around 75% of them seen only once. What was sequenced was PBMCs. These receptors all stem from a male donor in good health and CMV-seropositive.

The rearrangement links TRBV27 to TRBJ2-5; TRBD1 is a possible D gene (5 bases). Trimming removed 3 bases at V and 5 bases at J, with 13 bases between. Germline CDR1 MNHEY, CDR2 SMNVEV (reference sequence). The CDR3 sequence is 14 residues long. Here the CDR3 DNA reads TGTGCCAGCAGTTTTAGGGGCGCAGGGGAGACCCAGTACTTC. Translating it yields CASSFRGAGETQYF.

The chain combines TRBV11-3 with TRBJ1-1; D possibly corresponds to TRBD1 (5 bases). Germline V lookup: CDR1 SGHNT, CDR2 YENEEA. Trimming removed 3 bases at V and 3 bases at J, with 11 bases between. CDR3 size: 14 residues. CDR3 residues: CASSLGGVHTEAFF. CDR3 DNA sequence: TGTGCCAGCAGCTTGGGAGGGGTTCACACTGAAGCTTTCTTT.

Notes on this clone: The same CDR3 arises from other DNA sequences in this sample as well. The genes are TRBV11-3 and TRBJ2-3, with D unresolved. Germline lookup yields CDR1 SGHNT and CDR2 YENEEA. V gave up 3 bases and J gave up 1 base, with 5 bases separating them. CDR3 size: 13 residues. The CDR3 spells CASSLGGTDTQYF. The CDR3 DNA reads TGTGCCAGCAGCTTGGGCGGCACAGATACGCAGTATTTT.

The gene calls are TRBV19 and TRBJ2-7, with 9 nucleotides matching TRBD1. This CDR3 has 15 residues. The J segment lost 0 bases and the V segment lost 5 bases, leaving 5 bases of the junction unmatched. The germline V gene encodes CDR1 LNHDA and CDR2 SQIVND (reference sequence). Written as DNA, the CDR3 is TGTGCCAGTAGTGCCGGACAGGGGCCCTCCTACGAGCAGTACTTC. As protein: CASSAGQGPSYEQYF.

The chain is built from TRBV30 and TRBJ1-5, with 7 bases fitting TRBD1. CDR3 length: 16 amino acids. J lost 7 bases, V lost 1 base, and 13 bases had no gene match. The germline V gene has CDR1 GTSNPN and CDR2 SVGIG (reference sequence). The CDR3 loop is CAWSEGARGLRQPQHF. CDR3 sequence (DNA): TGTGCCTGGAGTGAGGGGGCCAGGGGTTTACGACAGCCCCAGCATTTT.